This T cell receptor beta chain derives from a study of human T cells and chemical hapten exposure. Germline lookup yields CDR1 SQVTM and CDR2 ANQGSEA. Trimming took 0 bases from V and 2 from J, leaving 17 bases between them. CDR3 length: 16 amino acids. The table lists this clonotype with a few counts. The study extracted total RNA from unfractionated whole blood. Single cDNA molecules in the library carried unique molecular identifiers attached during preparation. Source study methods: A per-sample median of about 100,000 TCRs was observed, with counts ranging from roughly 23,224 to 700,000. TCRdb recomputed calls from the 5' RACE reads with MiXCR, one row per CDR3 protein. The V and J calls were determined by TCRdb, not by the authors. The repertoire holds roughly 81,000 distinct CDR3 sequences, under 10% seen once, with about 2.1% in the top ten.

This sequence originates from a male donor in good health. This chain links TRBV29-1 with TRBJ2-7, with D possibly TRBD1 on 6 matching bases. This CDR3 is CSVEDLSPDSTYEQYF. The CDR3 DNA reads TGCAGCGTTGAAGATCTTAGTCCGGACAGCACCTACGAGCAGTACTTC.